The clone carrying this T cell receptor (beta chain) is a singleton in its sample. Sequencing used immunoSEQ multiplex PCR; TCRdb keeps in-frame clones, though not all of them. Among 100,000 to 150,000 clones listed, about 89% were seen once. The data originate from a study of blood T cell repertoires in COVID-19. Overall study context: Sources were T cells, B-cell-depleted T cells, or PBMCs; the material itself was cDNA or gDNA.

V shed 0 bases and J 2 bases; nucleotides not matched to a gene: 3. Germline V CDR1 and CDR2: SGHRS, YFSETQ. This CDR3 is 15 amino acids long. The source material was peripheral blood. This TCR was recovered from a woman aged 70-85 years with COVID-19, enrolled during active disease. The rearrangement uses TRBV5-1 and TRBJ1-1; 8 nucleotides line up with TRBD1. The CDR3 DNA follows: TGCGCCAGCAGCTTGGCAGGGGGCGGAAACACTGAAGCTTTCTTT. As protein: CASSLAGGGNTEAFF. The full variable domain, completed using reference TRBV5-1 and TRBJ1-1, is KAGVTQTPRYLIKTRGQQVTLSCSPISGHRSVSWYQQTPGQGLQFLFEYFSETQRNKGNFPGRFSGRQFSNSRSEMNVSTLELGDSALYLCASSLAGGGNTEAFFGQGTRLTVV.